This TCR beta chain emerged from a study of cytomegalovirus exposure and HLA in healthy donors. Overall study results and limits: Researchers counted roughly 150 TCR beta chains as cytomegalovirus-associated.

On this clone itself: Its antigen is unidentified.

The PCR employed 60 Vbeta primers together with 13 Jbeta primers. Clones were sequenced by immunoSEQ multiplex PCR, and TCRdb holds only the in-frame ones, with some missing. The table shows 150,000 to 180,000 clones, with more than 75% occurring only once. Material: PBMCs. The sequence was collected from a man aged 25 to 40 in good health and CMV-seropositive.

The CDR3 here is CASSLALAGASTDTQYF. CDR3 DNA: TGTGCCAGCAGCTTAGCGCTGGCGGGGGCTAGCACAGATACGCAGTATTTT. This sequence joins TRBV7-2 and TRBJ2-3; possibly TRBD2 for D (7 bases). CDR3 length: 17 amino acids. V was trimmed by 0 bases and J by 0 bases, leaving 13 bases between them. Germline V gene sequence: CDR1 SGHTA, CDR2 FQGNSA.